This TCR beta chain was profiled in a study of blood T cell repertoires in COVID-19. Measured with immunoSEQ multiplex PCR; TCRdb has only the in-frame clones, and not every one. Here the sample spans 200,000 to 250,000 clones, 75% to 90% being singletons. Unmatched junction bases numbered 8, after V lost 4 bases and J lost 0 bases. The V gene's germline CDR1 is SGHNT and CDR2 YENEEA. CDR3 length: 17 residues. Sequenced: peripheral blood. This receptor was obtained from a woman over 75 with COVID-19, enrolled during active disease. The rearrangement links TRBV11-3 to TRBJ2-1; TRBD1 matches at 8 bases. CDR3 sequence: CASSSGQGGSSYNEQFF. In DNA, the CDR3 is TGTGCCAGCAGCTCAGGACAGGGTGGGAGCTCCTACAATGAGCAGTTCTTC.